A single T cell receptor (beta chain) is shown here with its context. The germline V gene encodes CDR1 SEHNR and CDR2 FQNEAQ (reference sequence). The V end lost 0 bases, the J end lost 0 bases, and 9 bases lay between the germline ends. This CDR3 region has 16 residues. Data came from immunoSEQ multiplex PCR; TCRdb stores just in-frame clones and leaves some out. This table has around 5,000 clones, 77% appearing once. The data were taken from a study of chemoradiotherapy in HPV16-positive cancers. Study in general: Candidate HPV-specific T-cell clones and common TCR motifs came from functional assays in a couple of HPV16-positive patients.

Here the sequenced sample was tumor tissue, taken from a patient who underwent chemoradiotherapy. The chain carries TRBV7-9 and TRBJ1-3; possible D gene TRBD1, 5 bases. This TCR came from a human donor with HPV-associated anogenital cancer. In nucleotides, the CDR3 is TGTGCCAGCAGCTTAGCCGGGACTATCTCTGGAAACACCATATATTTT. Translating it yields CASSLAGTISGNTIYF.